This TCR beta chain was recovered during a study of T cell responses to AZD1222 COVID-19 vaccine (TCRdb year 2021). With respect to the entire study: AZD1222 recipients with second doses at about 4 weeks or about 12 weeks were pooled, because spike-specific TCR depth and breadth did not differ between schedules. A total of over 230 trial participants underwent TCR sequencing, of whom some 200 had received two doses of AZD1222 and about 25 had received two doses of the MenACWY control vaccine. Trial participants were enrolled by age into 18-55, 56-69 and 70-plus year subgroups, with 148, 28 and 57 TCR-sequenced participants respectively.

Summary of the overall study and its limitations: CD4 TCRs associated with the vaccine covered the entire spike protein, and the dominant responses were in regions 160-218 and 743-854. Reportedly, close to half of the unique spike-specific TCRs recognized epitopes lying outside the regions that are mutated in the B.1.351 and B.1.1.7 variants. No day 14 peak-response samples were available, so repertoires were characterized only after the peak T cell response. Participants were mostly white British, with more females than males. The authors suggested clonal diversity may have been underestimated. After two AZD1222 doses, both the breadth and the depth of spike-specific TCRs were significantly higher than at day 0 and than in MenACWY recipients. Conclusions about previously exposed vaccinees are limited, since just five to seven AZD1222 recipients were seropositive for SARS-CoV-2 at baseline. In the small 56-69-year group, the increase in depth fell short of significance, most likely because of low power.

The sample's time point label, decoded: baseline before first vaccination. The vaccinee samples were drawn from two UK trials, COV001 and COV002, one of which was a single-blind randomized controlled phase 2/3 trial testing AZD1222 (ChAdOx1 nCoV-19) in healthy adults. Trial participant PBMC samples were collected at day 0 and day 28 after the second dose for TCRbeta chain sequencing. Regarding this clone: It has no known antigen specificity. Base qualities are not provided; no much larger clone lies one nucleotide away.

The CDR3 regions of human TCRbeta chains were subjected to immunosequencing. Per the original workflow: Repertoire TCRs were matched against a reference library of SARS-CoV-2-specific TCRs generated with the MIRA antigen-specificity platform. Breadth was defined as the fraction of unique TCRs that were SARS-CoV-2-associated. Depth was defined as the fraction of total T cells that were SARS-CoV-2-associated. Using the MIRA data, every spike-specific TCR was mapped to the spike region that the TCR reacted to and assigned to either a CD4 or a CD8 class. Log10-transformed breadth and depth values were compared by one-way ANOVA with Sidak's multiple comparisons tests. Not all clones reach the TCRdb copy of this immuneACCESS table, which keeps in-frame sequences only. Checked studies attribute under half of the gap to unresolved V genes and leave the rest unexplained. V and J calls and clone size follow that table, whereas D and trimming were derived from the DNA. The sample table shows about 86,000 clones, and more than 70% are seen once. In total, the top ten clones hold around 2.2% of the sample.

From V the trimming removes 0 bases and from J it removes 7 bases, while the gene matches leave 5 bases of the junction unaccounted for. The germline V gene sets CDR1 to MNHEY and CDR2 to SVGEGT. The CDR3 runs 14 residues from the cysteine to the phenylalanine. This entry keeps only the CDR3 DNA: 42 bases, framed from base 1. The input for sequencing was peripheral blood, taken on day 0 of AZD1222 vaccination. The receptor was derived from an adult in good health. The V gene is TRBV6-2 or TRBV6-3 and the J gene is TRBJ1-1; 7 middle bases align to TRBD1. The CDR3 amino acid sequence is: CASSYSRQGGEAFF. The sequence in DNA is TGTGCCAGCAGTTACTCGAGGCAGGGGGGTGAAGCTTTCTTT.